These T cell receptor beta chains were read from a single sample in a study of blood T cell repertoires in COVID-19. Here immunoSEQ multiplex PCR was the method, and the copy in TCRdb shows in-frame clones only, minus some. The sample includes a few hundred thousand clones, roughly nine tenths of them seen just once. The sample taken for sequencing was peripheral blood. Receptors were obtained from a man aged 55 to 70 with acute or convalescent COVID-19. The CDR3 runs from the conserved cysteine through the conserved F or W. The D gene is left open where the match is weak. Rows give clone size only sometimes, using once, few, many, or a class for an expanded clone.

J gene | D gene | clone size | V gene | CDR3 protein | CDR3 DNA
TRBJ2-3 | - | - | TRBV20-1 | CSAGTTDTQYF | TGCAGTGCTGGGACTACAGATACGCAGTATTTT
TRBJ1-6 | TRBD1 | few | TRBV19 | CASRSQGAGNSPLHF | TGTGCCAGTAGGTCGCAGGGGGCGGGTAATTCACCCCTCCACTTT
TRBJ1-5 | TRBD1 | - | TRBV28 | CASPEGTGTFGQPQHF | TGTGCCAGCCCCGAGGGGACAGGGACCTTTGGGCAGCCCCAGCATTTT
TRBJ1-5 | - | few | TRBV6-5 | CASRGPAGGPQHF | TGTGCCAGCAGAGGGCCAGCGGGGGGACCCCAGCATTTT
TRBJ2-2 | - | - | TRBV6-5 | CASRGPTGELFF | TGTGCCAGCCGAGGGCCCACCGGGGAGCTGTTTTTT
TRBJ1-2 | - | - | TRBV15 | CATSRDIGRGGGYTF | TGTGCCACCAGCAGAGATATAGGGAGGGGCGGTGGCTACACCTTC
TRBJ2-1 | TRBD1 | - | TRBV29-1 | CSVARDSPYNEQFF | TGCAGCGTCGCTCGGGACAGCCCCTACAATGAGCAGTTCTTC
TRBJ2-1 | TRBD2 | - | TRBV5-1 | CASSLSLAGVHNEQFF | TGCGCCAGCAGCTTGTCCTTAGCGGGGGTCCACAATGAGCAGTTCTTC
TRBJ2-7 | TRBD1 | - | TRBV11-3 | CASSQGQGASEQYF | TGTGCCAGCAGCCAAGGACAGGGGGCCAGTGAGCAGTACTTC
TRBJ2-7 | TRBD2 | few | TRBV28 | CASTSYTGGSGRGEQYF | TGTGCCAGCACCTCTTATACTGGGGGTAGCGGGAGAGGCGAGCAGTACTTC
TRBJ2-1 | - | - | TRBV12-3/TRBV12-4 | CASSLSLEQFF | TGTGCCAGCAGTTTATCTCTGGAGCAGTTCTTC
TRBJ2-2 | - | - | TRBV7-6 | CASSLETGGELFF | TGTGCCAGCAGCTTAGAGACGGGCGGGGAGCTGTTTTTT
TRBJ2-3 | TRBD1 | - | TRBV5-4 | CASSPRQGTSTDTQYF | TGTGCCAGCAGCCCCCGACAGGGGACTAGCACAGATACGCAGTATTTT
TRBJ2-1 | - | - | TRBV6-5 | CASSISTSSYNEQFF | TGTGCCAGCAGTATTAGCACGAGCTCCTACAATGAGCAGTTCTTC
TRBJ2-5 | TRBD1 | - | TRBV7-9 | CASVSRDRGQETQYF | TGTGCCAGCGTAAGCCGGGACAGGGGCCAAGAGACCCAGTACTTC
TRBJ2-7 | - | - | TRBV5-5 | CASSVYRAFSYEQYF | TGTGCCAGCAGCGTATACAGGGCCTTCTCCTACGAGCAGTACTTC
TRBJ2-3 | TRBD2 | - | TRBV9 | CASSVGTSGSWGTQYF | TGTGCCAGCAGCGTTGGGACTAGCGGGTCGTGGGGTACGCAGTATTTT
TRBJ2-2 | TRBD2 | - | TRBV19 | CASSELAPRKNTGELFF | TGTGCCAGTAGTGAACTAGCGCCAAGGAAAAACACCGGGGAGCTGTTTTTT
TRBJ1-5 | - | few | TRBV10-3 | CAITRDTNQPQHF | TGTGCCATCACTCGGGACACTAATCAGCCCCAGCATTTT
TRBJ2-5 | - | few | TRBV9 | CASSVAVGGETQYF | TGTGCCAGCAGCGTAGCAGTGGGAGGAGAGACCCAGTACTTC
TRBJ2-6 | TRBD1 | - | TRBV5-4 | CASSRQGAIGDNVLTF | TGTGCCAGCAGCAGACAGGGGGCGATCGGCGACAACGTCCTGACTTTC
TRBJ2-5 | TRBD1 | - | TRBV28 | CASSLRQGQETQYF | TGTGCCAGCAGTTTGAGACAGGGACAAGAGACCCAGTACTTC
TRBJ1-2 | - | few | TRBV27 | CASRDWVNGYTF | TGTGCCAGCAGAGACTGGGTCAATGGCTACACCTTC
TRBJ1-4 | - | - | TRBV11-3 | CASSLSGGAEKLFF | TGTGCCAGCAGCCTCTCGGGGGGAGCTGAAAAACTGTTTTTT
TRBJ2-2 | TRBD2 | - | TRBV2 | CASSELGGLVTGELFF | TGTGCCAGCAGTGAGTTGGGGGGACTAGTGACCGGGGAGCTGTTTTTT
TRBJ2-7 | TRBD1 | - | TRBV9 | CASSGTGANEQYF | TGTGCCAGTTCCGGGACAGGGGCTAACGAGCAGTACTTC
TRBJ1-1 | TRBD1 | - | TRBV6-5 | CASFSRDRGFTEAFF | TGTGCCAGCTTTAGCCGGGACAGGGGTTTCACTGAAGCTTTCTTT
TRBJ1-1 | - | once | TRBV11-3 | CASSLAMNTEAFF | TGTGCCAGCAGCTTAGCCATGAACACTGAAGCTTTCTTT
TRBJ2-5 | - | - | TRBV5-4 | CASSSQETQYF | TGTGCCAGCAGCTCTCAAGAGACCCAGTACTTC
TRBJ2-7 | - | - | TRBV28 | CASSWRTSGGFPYEQYF | TGTGCCAGCAGCTGGAGAACATCGGGTGGATTTCCATACGAGCAGTACTTC
TRBJ1-5 | TRBD1 | - | TRBV4-1 | CASSQEPRGLGQPQHF | TGCGCCAGCAGCCAAGAACCCAGGGGGCTAGGTCAGCCCCAGCATTTT
TRBJ2-2 | - | - | TRBV7-3 | CASSPRVDGTGELFF | TGTGCCAGCAGCCCGCGGGTAGACGGCACCGGGGAGCTGTTTTTT
TRBJ2-2 | - | - | TRBV28 | CASSMGGGDVRLFF | TGTGCCAGCAGTATGGGGGGAGGCGACGTGCGGCTGTTTTTT
TRBJ1-1 | - | - | TRBV30 | CAWTAGSEAFF | TGTGCCTGGACGGCGGGATCTGAAGCTTTCTTT
TRBJ2-7 | TRBD1 | - | TRBV15 | CATSRATGDYEQYF | TGTGCCACCAGCAGAGCAACAGGGGATTACGAGCAGTACTTC
TRBJ1-5 | TRBD1 | - | TRBV30 | CAWSGTGVNQPQHF | TGTGCCTGGAGTGGGACAGGAGTCAATCAGCCCCAGCATTTT
TRBJ2-5 | TRBD2 | - | TRBV9 | CASSVDQAGGETQYF | TGTGCCAGCAGCGTAGATCAAGCGGGAGGGGAGACCCAGTACTTC
TRBJ2-7 | - | - | TRBV6-5 | CASSPGLKQYF | TGTGCCAGCAGTCCCGGACTCAAGCAGTACTTC
TRBJ2-1 | TRBD2 | once | TRBV27 | CASSSPPRGSSYNEQFF | TGTGCCAGCAGTTCGCCCCCGCGGGGGAGCTCCTACAATGAGCAGTTCTTC
TRBJ1-5 | - | once | TRBV19 | CASSTQRRGGNQPQHF | TGTGCCAGTAGTACTCAGCGCCGGGGGGGCAATCAGCCCCAGCATTTT
TRBJ2-2 | TRBD2 | - | TRBV27 | CASSIPTSGRGNTGELFF | TGTGCCAGCAGTATACCGACTAGCGGGAGGGGGAACACCGGGGAGCTGTTTTTT
TRBJ2-7 | TRBD2 | few | TRBV30 | CAWTLADEQYF | TGTGCCTGGACCCTAGCGGACGAGCAGTACTTC
TRBJ1-1 | - | - | TRBV28 | CASTLPGGSGNTEAFF | TGTGCCAGCACCCTACCGGGGGGCAGTGGGAACACTGAAGCTTTCTTT
TRBJ2-7 | - | - | TRBV29-1 | CSVVSASYEQYF | TGCAGCGTTGTTAGCGCCTCCTACGAGCAGTACTTC
TRBJ2-7 | TRBD2 | - | TRBV5-6 | CASSLKWRGSSYEQYF | TGTGCCAGCAGCTTGAAGTGGCGGGGGAGCTCCTACGAGCAGTACTTC
TRBJ2-2 | - | - | TRBV21-1 | CASRERAGTGELFF | TGTGCCAGCAGGGAAAGGGCGGGCACCGGGGAGCTGTTTTTT
TRBJ1-1 | - | - | TRBV28 | CAISQTVNTEAFF | TGTGCCATTTCGCAAACAGTAAACACTGAAGCTTTCTTT
TRBJ2-5 | - | - | TRBV18 | CASSPPMGRGSETQYF | TGTGCCAGCTCACCACCTATGGGCAGGGGCTCGGAGACCCAGTACTTC
TRBJ1-3 | - | - | TRBV6-5 | CASRTPRGRGQIYF | TGTGCCAGCAGGACCCCGCGGGGAAGGGGTCAAATATATTTT
TRBJ1-5 | - | - | TRBV27 | CASSLGRRGVQPQHF | TGTGCCAGCAGTTTGGGCAGGCGGGGGGTCCAGCCCCAGCATTTT
TRBJ1-1 | TRBD1 | - | TRBV10-3 | CAISEIAQGSVNTEAFF | TGTGCCATCAGTGAGATTGCACAGGGGAGCGTGAACACTGAAGCTTTCTTT
TRBJ2-5 | TRBD2 | few | TRBV11-2 | CASSPGTSGIGGLQETQYF | TGTGCCAGCAGCCCCGGGACTAGCGGGATTGGGGGCCTTCAAGAGACCCAGTACTTC
TRBJ1-3 | - | - | TRBV5-8 | CASSAGTSRNTIYF | TGTGCCAGCAGCGCCGGGACTTCTCGAAACACCATATATTTT
TRBJ2-2 | - | - | TRBV14 | CASSQRVTGFTGELFF | TGTGCCAGCAGCCAAAGGGTAACAGGTTTCACCGGGGAGCTGTTTTTT
TRBJ2-6 | - | - | TRBV19 | CASSMRSSGANVLTF | TGTGCCAGTAGTATGCGGAGCTCTGGGGCCAACGTCCTGACTTTC